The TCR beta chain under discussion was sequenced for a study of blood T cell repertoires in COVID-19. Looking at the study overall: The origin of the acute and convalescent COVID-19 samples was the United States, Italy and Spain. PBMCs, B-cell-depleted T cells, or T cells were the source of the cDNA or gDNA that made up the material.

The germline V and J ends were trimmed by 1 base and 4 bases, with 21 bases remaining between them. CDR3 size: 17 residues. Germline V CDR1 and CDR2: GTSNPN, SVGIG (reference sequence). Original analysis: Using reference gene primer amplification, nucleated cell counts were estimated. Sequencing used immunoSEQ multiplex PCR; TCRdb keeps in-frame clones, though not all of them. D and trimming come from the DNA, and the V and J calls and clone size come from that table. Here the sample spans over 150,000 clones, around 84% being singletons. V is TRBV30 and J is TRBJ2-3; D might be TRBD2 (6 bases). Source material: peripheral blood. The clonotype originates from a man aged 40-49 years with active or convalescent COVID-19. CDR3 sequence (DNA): TGTGCCTGGAGTGCCGATCTGGCGGGGCTAGGGGCAGATACGCAGTATTTT. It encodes CAWSADLAGLGADTQYF.